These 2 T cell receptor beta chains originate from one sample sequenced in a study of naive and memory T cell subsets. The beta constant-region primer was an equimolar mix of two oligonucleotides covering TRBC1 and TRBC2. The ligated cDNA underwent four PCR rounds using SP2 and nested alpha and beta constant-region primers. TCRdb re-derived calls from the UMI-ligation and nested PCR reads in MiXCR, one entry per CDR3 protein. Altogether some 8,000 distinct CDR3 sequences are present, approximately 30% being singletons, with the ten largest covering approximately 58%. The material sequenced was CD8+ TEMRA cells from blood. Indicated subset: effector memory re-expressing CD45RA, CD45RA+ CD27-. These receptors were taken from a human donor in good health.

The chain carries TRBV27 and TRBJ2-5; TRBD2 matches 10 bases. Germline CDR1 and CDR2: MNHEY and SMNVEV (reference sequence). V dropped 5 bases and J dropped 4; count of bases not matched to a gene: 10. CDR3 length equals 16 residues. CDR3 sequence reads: CASSPRLAGVPETQYF. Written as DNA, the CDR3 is TGTGCCAGCAGTCCTCGGCTAGCGGGAGTCCCAGAGACCCAGTACTTC.

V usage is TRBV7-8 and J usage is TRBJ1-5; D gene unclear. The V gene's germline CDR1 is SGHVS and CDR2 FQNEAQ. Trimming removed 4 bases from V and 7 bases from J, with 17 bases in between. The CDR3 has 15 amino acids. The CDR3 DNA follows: TGTGCCAGCAGCTCCATGGGTGGGGTAGGCCAGCCCCAGCATTTT. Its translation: CASSSMGGVGQPQHF.